The following is a T cell receptor beta chain sequence with its context. Libraries were prepared by immunoSEQ multiplex PCR; TCRdb keeps only in-frame clonotypes and omits some of them. The sample lists more than 150,000 clones, 80% seen once, with about 0.58% in the top ten. Germline assignment: CDR1 SGDLS and CDR2 YYNGEE. CDR3 length: 15 residues. Trimming at V came to 3 bases and at J to 0 bases, leaving 1 base not matched to a gene. These data belong to a study of blood T cell repertoires in COVID-19. The receptor was derived from a man aged 55 to 70 with acute or convalescent COVID-19. Source material: peripheral blood. The gene calls are TRBV9 and TRBJ1-3; 9 bases line up with TRBD1. In DNA, the CDR3 is TGTGCCAGCAGCGGACAGGGGGTCTCTGGAAACACCATATATTTT. Translation: CASSGQGVSGNTIYF.